This passage covers 15 T cell receptor beta chains from one sample sequenced in a study of T-cell reconstitution after alpha-beta-depleted transplantation in children (dated by TCRdb to 2016 to 2017). The protocol used for the library was PCR. Reads for this sample came from an Illumina HiSeq 2500. Molecular barcoding was employed in the preparation of TCR libraries, with unique molecular identifiers being used to normalize TCRbeta repertoire quantification. The public reads were reprocessed in TCRdb via fastp at Q25 and MiXCR, keeping in-frame beta chains. Each CDR3 protein gets just one entry, which takes the most common genes and DNA from the rows behind it. Within this sample are 200,000 to 250,000 distinct CDR3 sequences, with about 26% of them counted one time only. The ten biggest clones cover around 2.5% of the sample. This specimen's treatment or condition label, per the study, means: allogeneic hematopoietic cell transplantation with graft depleted of TCRalphabeta T cells and CD19 B cells.

The source material was PBMCs, sampled before TCRalphabeta/CD19-depleted stem cell transplant. These receptors came from a girl aged 2-10 years with Fanconi anemia, due to receive a stem cell transplant.

The chain is built from TRBV10-3 and TRBJ2-7, with 9 bases matching TRBD2. CDR3 length: 16 residues. CDR1 and CDR2 from the germline V gene are ENHRY and SYGVKD. V shed 2 bases, J shed 5 bases, and the junction held 10 bases outside the gene matches. The CDR3 protein is CAISEGTGLAKHEQYF. The DNA of the CDR3 is TGTGCCATCAGTGAGGGAACGGGACTAGCTAAACACGAGCAGTACTTC.

This clonotype has ten or more counts. The J gene is TRBJ1-2, the V gene TRBV28; no definite D call. The CDR3 length is 12 residues. CDR1 and CDR2 from the germline V gene are MDHEN and SYDVKM. Trimming removed 3 bases from V and 8 bases from J, with 10 bases in between. CDR3 protein: CASSLRQYGYTF. The CDR3, as DNA: TGTGCCAGCAGTTTGAGGCAGTACGGCTACACCTTC.

This clonotype appeared once. Its ends do not fully match the called genes, so a read error is possible. This chain uses TRBV7-2 with TRBJ2-7; the D gene could be TRBD1 or TRBD2 (6 bases each). Germline V gene lookup returns CDR1 SGHTA and CDR2 FQGNSA. This CDR3 region has 13 residues. The CDR3 protein is CASSRGLTYEEYF. DNA for the CDR3: TGTGCCAGCAGCCGGGGGCTGACCTACGAGGAGTACTTC.

In DNA form, the CDR3 reads TGTGCCAGCAGTTTTCCCGGACACTACAATGAGCAGTTCTTC. Protein: CASSFPGHYNEQFF. The chain carries TRBV28 and TRBJ2-1, with a possible D match to TRBD1 (5 bases). Germline CDR1 MDHEN, CDR2 SYDVKM. This CDR3 is built from 14 residues. Trimming took 3 bases from V and 3 from J, leaving 9 bases between them.

This clonotype was detected a few times. The rearrangement uses TRBV9 and TRBJ2-2; TRBD2 matches 14 bases. The CDR3 spans 21 residues. Germline V CDR1 and CDR2: SGDLS, YYNGEE. V gave up 0 bases and J gave up 6 bases; unmatched junction bases: 16. CDR3 DNA sequence: TGTGCCAGCAGCGTAGATGCGACTAGCGGGAGGGCCATTGTTAACCCCGGGGAGCTGTTTTTT. The encoded protein is CASSVDATSGRAIVNPGELFF.

In its sample, this clonotype was seen once. An end of the junction does not agree with germline; a read error may underlie this. The J gene is TRBJ1-5, the V gene TRBV29-1, with D perhaps matching TRBD1 (5 bases). Per germline, CDR1 SQVTM and CDR2 ANQGSEA. The length of the CDR3 is 13 residues. The DNA of the CDR3 is TGCAGCGTTGCAAGTAGGGGCAACCAGCCCCAGCATTTT. Translating gives CSVASRGNQPQHF.

This clonotype was detected a few times. This chain joins TRBV25-1 and TRBJ2-4; the D is unclear. Germline V gene lookup returns CDR1 MGHDK and CDR2 SYGVNS. This CDR3 is 14 amino acids long. V was shortened by 5 bases and J by 0 bases, with 8 bases between the two germline ends. In DNA form, the CDR3 reads TGTGCCAGCAGTCCAGTGGAAGCCAAAAACATTCAGTACTTC. The encoded protein is CASSPVEAKNIQYF.

This clonotype came up many times. The J gene is TRBJ2-7, the V gene TRBV20-1; perhaps TRBD1 as D (6 bases). Trimming shortened V by 4 bases and J by 2 bases, and 9 bases separated the two germline ends. This CDR3 is 12 amino acids long. Germline loops: CDR1 DFQATT, CDR2 SNEGSKA (reference sequence). CDR3 residues: CSATRTAYEQYF. The DNA of the CDR3 is TGCAGTGCTACCAGGACAGCCTACGAGCAGTACTTC.

This clonotype was observed a handful of times. The V call is TRBV9, the J call TRBJ2-1, with 9 bases identical to TRBD2. CDR3 length: 16 amino acids. J lost 7 bases, V lost 0 bases, and 8 bases had no gene match. In germline, CDR1 is SGDLS, CDR2 YYNGEE. The CDR3 sequence: CASSVAGGRAGNEQFF. CDR3 DNA sequence: TGTGCCAGCAGCGTAGCAGGCGGGAGGGCCGGGAATGAGCAGTTCTTC.

The CDR3 reads CASSQEDFASGGKPSYEQYF. The CDR3 DNA is TGTGCCAGCAGCCAAGAAGATTTCGCTAGCGGGGGGAAGCCTTCCTACGAGCAGTACTTC. The J gene is TRBJ2-7, the V gene TRBV4-2; TRBD2 matches 11 bases. Germline V gives CDR1 LGHNA, CDR2 YNFKEQ. The CDR3 is made up of 20 amino acids. J gave up 1 base and V 0 bases, and 14 bases lay outside the gene matches.

This clonotype was observed at least ten times. The V call is TRBV3-1, the J call TRBJ2-1, with D possibly TRBD1 on 7 matching bases. In germline, CDR1 is LGHDT, CDR2 YNNKEL (reference sequence). There are 13 residues in the CDR3. Between the trimmed V and J ends, which lost 3 bases and 8 bases, there was a span of 11 bases. The CDR3 DNA sequence: TGTGCCAGCAGCCAGGGACAGCGGGATGAGCAGTTCTTC. It translates to CASSQGQRDEQFF.

In its sample, this clonotype was seen a few times. The chain joins TRBV28 to TRBJ2-2; D might be TRBD1 (6 bases). The V gene's germline CDR1 is MDHEN and CDR2 SYDVKM. This CDR3 has 14 amino acids. The V end was cut by 6 bases, the J end by 6 bases, with 14 bases between. The CDR3 loop reads CASRPYRDSGELFF. For the CDR3, the DNA is TGTGCCAGCAGACCCTACAGGGATTCCGGGGAGCTGTTTTTT.

V usage is TRBV5-1 and J usage is TRBJ2-7; maybe TRBD2 (6 bases). Germline assignment: CDR1 SGHRS and CDR2 YFSETQ. The CDR3 spans 15 residues. The V gene lost 0 bases and the J gene lost 1 base, with 11 bases spanning the gap. As DNA, the CDR3 is TGCGCCAGCAGCTTGGACGGGGGTACGTCCTACGAGCAGTACTTC. Protein: CASSLDGGTSYEQYF.

This clonotype was seen a single time. The chain recombines TRBV20-1 with TRBJ2-5; perhaps TRBD1 as D (6 bases). Germline CDR1 is DFQATT and CDR2 is SNEGSKA (reference sequence). CDR3 length equals 13 residues. The V end was cut by 0 bases, the J end by 4 bases, with 9 bases between. The CDR3 DNA is TGCAGTGCTAGAGATCTCAGGGGAGAGACCCAGTACTTC. Translating it yields CSARDLRGETQYF.

The chain recombines TRBV10-3 with TRBJ2-3; 8 bases line up with TRBD2. Germline-derived CDR1 and CDR2 are ENHRY and SYGVKD. There are 15 residues in the CDR3. J was trimmed by 2 bases and V by 6 bases; bases with no gene match: 7. CDR3 nucleotide sequence: TGTGCCATCAGGGTCAGCGGGAGCGACACAGATACGCAGTATTTT. It specifies CAIRVSGSDTDTQYF.